These T cell receptor beta chains were read from a single sample in a study of shared clonotypes between healthy human individuals. Measured with immunoSEQ multiplex PCR; TCRdb has only the in-frame clones, and not every one. The top ten clones hold around 1.8% of a sample with about 2.1 million clones, just over 90% of them seen once. Sequenced input: naive CD8+ T cells from PBMCs. These receptor sequences come from a young man in good health. Some clones in this sample may be carry-over from other donors' samples. Both conserved end residues are part of each CDR3. D genes are given only for firm matches. Not all rows give a size; the values are once, few, many and, for expanded clones, a class.

length: 15; J: TRBJ2-2; D: NA; size: NA; V: TRBV27; CDR3: CASSFYAGNTGELFF; DNA: TGTGCCAGCAGTTTCTACGCCGGAAACACCGGGGAGCTGTTTTTT
length: 10; J: TRBJ2-7; D: NA; size: NA; V: TRBV28; CDR3: CASFSYEQYF; DNA: TGTGCCAGCTTCTCCTACGAGCAGTACTTC
length: 13; J: TRBJ2-7; D: NA; size: NA; V: TRBV7-9; CDR3: CASRTPSNYEQYF; DNA: TGTGCCAGCAGAACTCCCTCGAACTACGAGCAGTACTTC
length: 13; J: TRBJ2-5; D: NA; size: NA; V: TRBV15; CDR3: CATRRTERETQYF; DNA: TGTGCCACCAGGAGGACGGAGCGAGAGACCCAGTACTTC
length: 17; J: TRBJ2-1; D: TRBD2; size: NA; V: TRBV5-1; CDR3: CASSLAGRLAGVNEQFF; DNA: TGCGCCAGCAGCTTGGCGGGGCGACTAGCGGGAGTTAATGAGCAGTTCTTC
length: 18; J: TRBJ2-3; D: TRBD2; size: NA; V: TRBV5-6; CDR3: CASRFRLAGVGRTDTQYF; DNA: TGTGCCAGCAGATTCAGACTAGCGGGAGTTGGTAGGACAGATACGCAGTATTTT
length: 13; J: TRBJ1-2; D: NA; size: NA; V: TRBV27; CDR3: CASSPPGGYGYTF; DNA: TGTGCCAGCAGTCCCCCGGGCGGCTATGGCTACACCTTC
length: 14; J: TRBJ1-2; D: NA; size: NA; V: TRBV7-9; CDR3: CAWPAGGWNYGYTF; DNA: TGTGCCTGGCCGGCGGGGGGCTGGAACTATGGCTACACCTTC
length: 15; J: TRBJ2-7; D: NA; size: NA; V: TRBV19; CDR3: CASSEGQTSSYEQYF; DNA: TGTGCCAGTAGTGAAGGACAGACAAGCTCCTACGAGCAGTACTTC
length: 15; J: TRBJ2-1; D: NA; size: NA; V: TRBV18; CDR3: CASSPPLSRDNEQFF; DNA: TGTGCCAGCTCACCACCCTTGTCCCGCGACAATGAGCAGTTCTTC
length: 17; J: TRBJ2-7; D: TRBD2; size: few; V: TRBV4-1; CDR3: CASSPLGGSGTPYEQYF; DNA: TGCGCCAGCAGCCCTCTCGGTGGTAGCGGGACCCCCTACGAGCAGTACTTC
length: 14; J: TRBJ2-7; D: TRBD1; size: NA; V: TRBV28; CDR3: CASSLRGTGREQYF; DNA: TGTGCCAGCAGTTTACGCGGGACAGGGAGGGAGCAGTACTTC
length: 16; J: TRBJ2-2; D: TRBD1; size: NA; V: TRBV7-9; CDR3: CASRNGQGAVTGELFF; DNA: TGTGCCAGCAGGAATGGGCAGGGGGCTGTCACCGGGGAGCTGTTTTTT
length: 16; J: TRBJ2-3; D: TRBD2; size: NA; V: TRBV7-9; CDR3: CASSLADGRARDTQYF; DNA: TGTGCCAGCAGCTTAGCGGACGGGAGGGCAAGGGATACGCAGTATTTT
length: 15; J: TRBJ1-1; D: TRBD1; size: once; V: TRBV9; CDR3: CASSEPTGIDTEAFF; DNA: TGTGCCAGCAGCGAACCGACAGGGATAGACACTGAAGCTTTCTTT
length: 17; J: TRBJ1-4; D: NA; size: NA; V: TRBV7-9; CDR3: CASSSRQGLEGNEKLFF; DNA: TGTGCCAGCAGCTCCCGGCAGGGGCTGGAGGGTAATGAAAAACTGTTTTTT
length: 13; J: TRBJ1-1; D: NA; size: NA; V: TRBV28; CDR3: CASSLAGDTEAFF; DNA: TGTGCCAGCAGTTTGGCCGGGGACACTGAAGCTTTCTTT
length: 14; J: TRBJ1-1; D: NA; size: once; V: TRBV6-6; CDR3: CASSYVGFLTEAFF; DNA: TGTGCCAGCAGTTACGTGGGGTTCCTCACTGAAGCTTTCTTT
length: 14; J: TRBJ2-3; D: NA; size: NA; V: TRBV6-4; CDR3: CASRRDSGTDTQYF; DNA: TGTGCCAGCCGCAGGGATAGCGGCACAGATACGCAGTATTTT
length: 12; J: TRBJ2-1; D: NA; size: NA; V: TRBV10-3; CDR3: CAIMARNNEQFF; DNA: TGTGCCATCATGGCGCGTAACAATGAGCAGTTCTTC
length: 14; J: TRBJ2-1; D: TRBD1; size: NA; V: TRBV6-1; CDR3: CASSETAGTEEQFF; DNA: TGTGCCAGCAGTGAAACAGCCGGGACAGAAGAGCAGTTCTTC
length: 17; J: TRBJ2-7; D: NA; size: once; V: TRBV7-2; CDR3: CASSPSLFLERAYEQYF; DNA: TGTGCCAGCAGCCCATCCTTATTTCTGGAGAGGGCCTACGAGCAGTACTTC
length: 11; J: TRBJ2-7; D: NA; size: NA; V: TRBV27; CDR3: CACSGGGEQYF; DNA: TGTGCCTGTAGTGGAGGCGGCGAGCAGTACTTC
length: 14; J: TRBJ1-1; D: NA; size: once; V: TRBV11-1; CDR3: CASSFGGENTEAFF; DNA: TGTGCCAGCAGCTTCGGCGGTGAGAACACTGAAGCTTTCTTT
length: 17; J: TRBJ2-2; D: TRBD2; size: NA; V: TRBV7-2; CDR3: CASSLNRLAELRGELFF; DNA: TGTGCCAGCAGCTTAAACCGACTAGCCGAGCTGCGGGGGGAGCTGTTTTTT
length: 18; J: TRBJ2-6; D: NA; size: NA; V: TRBV9; CDR3: CASNANGRKISGANVLTF; DNA: TGTGCCAGCAATGCTAACGGGAGAAAAATCTCTGGGGCCAACGTCCTGACTTTC
length: 17; J: TRBJ2-3; D: NA; size: NA; V: TRBV4-3; CDR3: CASSQQTGLTSTDTQYF; DNA: TGCGCCAGCAGCCAACAAACGGGACTCACTAGCACAGATACGCAGTATTTT
length: 11; J: TRBJ2-1; D: NA; size: NA; V: TRBV9; CDR3: CASSEGSLQFF; DNA: TGTGCCAGCAGCGAAGGATCTCTGCAGTTCTTC
length: 18; J: TRBJ2-1; D: NA; size: NA; V: TRBV28; CDR3: CASSHSTLDRGTDNEQFF; DNA: TGTGCCAGCAGCCACTCAACCCTAGATCGGGGGACCGACAATGAGCAGTTCTTC